Listed below are T cell receptor beta chains from one sample, sequenced in a study of control samples from healthy donors and cancer patients. TCRdb's copy holds only in-frame clones and misses some; the assay was immunoSEQ multiplex PCR. The table includes approximately 120,000 clones, roughly 91% detected once. The sequenced material came from blood. The origin of the receptors is a woman between 45 and 65 years old in good health. Each CDR3 is given with its conserved first and last residue. Each record gives: J gene, clone size, D gene, V gene, CDR3 DNA, CDR3 protein. D genes are given only for firm matches. Where a row states a size, it is once, few, many or the class of an expanded clone; other rows omit it.

TRBJ2-7	.	.	TRBV27	TGTGCCAGCAGCCGGCGTGAGGGTACGGGCTCACCTTACGAGCAGTACTTC	CASSRREGTGSPYEQYF
TRBJ2-5	.	.	TRBV7-2	TGTGCCAGCAGCGGACGAGCATGGGGGGCGGGTATAGAGACCCAGTACTTC	CASSGRAWGAGIETQYF
TRBJ2-1	.	.	TRBV19	TGTGCCAGTAGTTGGTCTAGCGTAGAGTTATGGGGTGAGCAGTTCTTC	CASSWSSVELWGEQFF
TRBJ1-1	.	.	TRBV7-3	TGTGCCAGCAGCTTAAACCAGGGGACGGACACTGAAGCTTTCTTT	CASSLNQGTDTEAFF
TRBJ1-3	.	.	TRBV7-9	TGTGCCAGCAGCTTAGTTTTGTCGGACGTGCGTACCATATATTTT	CASSLVLSDVRTIYF
TRBJ2-5	.	.	TRBV21-1	TGTGCCAGCAGAACCGGGACAGGCGCACCCCCCTGGGAGACCCAGTACTTC	CASRTGTGAPPWETQYF
TRBJ2-4	.	.	TRBV19	TGTGCCAGTAGTATTCGAGTTGGGGAATCCCCGACATCCAAAAACATTCAGTACTTC	CASSIRVGESPTSKNIQYF
TRBJ1-5	.	TRBD1	TRBV10-2	TGCGCCAGCAGTGAGTCCTCAGGGGGGAGCAATCAGCCCCAGCATTTT	CASSESSGGSNQPQHF
TRBJ1-5	.	.	TRBV12-3/TRBV12-4	TGTGCCAGCAGCCCCAAGCTCGGTCAGCCCCAGCATTTT	CASSPKLGQPQHF
TRBJ1-5	.	.	TRBV5-1	TGCGCCAGCCGCCCTGGGGCGGATAATCAGCCCCAGCATTTT	CASRPGADNQPQHF
TRBJ1-1	once	TRBD1	TRBV6-2/TRBV6-3	TGTGCCAGCAGTAGGGGGCGGCCGGGGACTGAAGCTTTCTTT	CASSRGRPGTEAFF
TRBJ2-2	.	.	TRBV24-1	TGTGCCACCCAAAGGGGGGCCGGGGAGCTGTTTTTT	CATQRGAGELFF
TRBJ1-5	few	.	TRBV19	TGTGCCAGTAGTACTGGGGCGGTGAGCAATCAGCCCCAGCATTTT	CASSTGAVSNQPQHF
TRBJ2-3	.	TRBD1	TRBV14	TGTGCCAGCAGCTCTCGACAGGGGGTGTTAACAGATACGCAGTATTTT	CASSSRQGVLTDTQYF
TRBJ1-1	few	.	TRBV4-3	TGCGCCAGCAGCCCCCAGCTAGGGGATCCTGAAGCTTTCTTT	CASSPQLGDPEAFF
TRBJ2-6	.	.	TRBV4-2	TGTGCCAGCAGCCAAGTCCGGGGAGGTGGGGCCAACGTCCTGACTTTC	CASSQVRGGGANVLTF
TRBJ1-1	.	.	TRBV19	TGTGCCAGCTCCCAGGGGCACTGGAACACTGAAGCTTTCTTT	CASSQGHWNTEAFF
TRBJ2-3	once	TRBD2	TRBV6-6	TGTGCCAGCAGTCGGACTAGCGAATCAGATACGCAGTATTTT	CASSRTSESDTQYF
TRBJ2-1	.	.	TRBV14	TGTGCCAGCAGCCAAGATTGGCTCACGGGGAATGAGCAGTTCTTC	CASSQDWLTGNEQFF
TRBJ1-5	.	TRBD1	TRBV19	TGTGCCAGTAGCCGCCGGGACAGGGTCTACAATCAGCCCCAGCATTTT	CASSRRDRVYNQPQHF
TRBJ2-7	.	.	TRBV2	TGTGCCAGCAGGGAATCCTCCTACGAGCAGTACTTC	CASRESSYEQYF
TRBJ2-2	once	TRBD2	TRBV2	TGTGCCAGCAGTGAACTAGCGGGGGACACCGGGGAGCTGTTTTTT	CASSELAGDTGELFF
TRBJ2-7	.	.	TRBV12-3/TRBV12-4	TGTGCCTGTAGGGACAGCGGGGTCTACGAGCAGTACTTC	CACRDSGVYEQYF
TRBJ2-2	.	TRBD1	TRBV11-2	TGTGCCAGCAGCCTGCTGGGACAGGGGGCGCGGACCGGGGAGCTGTTTTTT	CASSLLGQGARTGELFF
TRBJ2-7	.	.	TRBV7-2	TGTGCCAGCAGCTTAGTGGCGGGGTCCTCCTACGAGCAGTACTTC	CASSLVAGSSYEQYF
TRBJ2-1	.	TRBD2	TRBV19	TGTGCCACCAAACCGTCTAGCGGGAGTAGCTATGAGCAGTTCTTC	CATKPSSGSSYEQFF